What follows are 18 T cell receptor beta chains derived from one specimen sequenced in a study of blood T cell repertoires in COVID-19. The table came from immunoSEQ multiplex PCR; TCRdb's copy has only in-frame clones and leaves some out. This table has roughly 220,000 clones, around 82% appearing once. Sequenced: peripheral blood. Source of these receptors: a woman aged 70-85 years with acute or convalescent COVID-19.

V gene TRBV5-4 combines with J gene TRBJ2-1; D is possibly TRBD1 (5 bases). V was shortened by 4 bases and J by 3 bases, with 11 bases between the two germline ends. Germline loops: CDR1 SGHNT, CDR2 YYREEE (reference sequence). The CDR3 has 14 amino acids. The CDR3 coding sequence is TGTGCCAGCAGCCCGACAGTTTTCTACAATGAGCAGTTCTTC. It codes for CASSPTVFYNEQFF.

The CDR3 here is CASSVLPGGHSNTGELFF. The CDR3 nucleotides read TGTGCCAGCAGCGTCCTACCGGGGGGGCACTCGAACACCGGGGAGCTGTTTTTT. This chain joins TRBV9 and TRBJ2-2; TRBD2 agrees at 8 bases. Germline V gene sequence: CDR1 SGDLS, CDR2 YYNGEE. The trim removed 2 bases at V and 0 bases at J, leaving 9 bases unmatched. The CDR3 runs 18 residues.

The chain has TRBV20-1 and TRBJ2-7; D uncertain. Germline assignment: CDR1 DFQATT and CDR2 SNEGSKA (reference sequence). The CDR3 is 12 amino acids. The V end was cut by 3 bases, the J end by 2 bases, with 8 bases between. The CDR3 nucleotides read TGCAGTGCTAGTCTGTCCCCCTACGAGCAGTACTTC. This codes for CSASLSPYEQYF.

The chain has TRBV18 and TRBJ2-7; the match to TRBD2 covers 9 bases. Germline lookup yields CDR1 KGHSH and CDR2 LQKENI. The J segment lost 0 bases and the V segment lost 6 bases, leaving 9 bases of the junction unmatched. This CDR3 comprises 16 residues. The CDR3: CASSPNLAGLSYEQYF. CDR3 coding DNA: TGTGCCAGCTCCCCCAACCTAGCGGGACTCTCCTACGAGCAGTACTTC.

Here the CDR3 reads CASSGAGDTDTQYF. The DNA for the CDR3 is TGTGCCAGCAGTGGAGCGGGAGACACAGATACGCAGTATTTT. The chain is built from TRBV6-4 and TRBJ2-3; 8 positions agree with TRBD2. Trimming cost V 4 bases and J 2 bases; bases outside gene matches: 2. Germline CDR1 reads MRHNA; CDR2 reads SNTAGT. This CDR3 has 14 residues.

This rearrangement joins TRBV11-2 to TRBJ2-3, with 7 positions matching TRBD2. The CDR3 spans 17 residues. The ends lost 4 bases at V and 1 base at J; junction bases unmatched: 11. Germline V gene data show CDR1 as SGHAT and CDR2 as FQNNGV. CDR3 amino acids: CASSSGLDFWGTDTQYF. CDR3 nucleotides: TGTGCCAGCAGCTCCGGACTAGACTTCTGGGGCACAGATACGCAGTATTTT.

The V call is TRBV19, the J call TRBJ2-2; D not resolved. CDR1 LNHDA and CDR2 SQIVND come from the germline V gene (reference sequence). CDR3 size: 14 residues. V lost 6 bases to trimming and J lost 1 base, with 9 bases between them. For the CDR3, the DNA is TGTGCCAGTAGCCAGCGTTTGAACACCGGGGAGCTGTTTTTT. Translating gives CASSQRLNTGELFF.

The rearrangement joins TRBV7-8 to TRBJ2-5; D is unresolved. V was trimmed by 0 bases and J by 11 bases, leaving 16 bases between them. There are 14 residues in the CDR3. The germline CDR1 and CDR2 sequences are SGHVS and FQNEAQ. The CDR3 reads CASSLAQMPSSQYF. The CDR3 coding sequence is TGTGCCAGCAGCTTAGCGCAGATGCCGTCGTCTCAGTACTTC.

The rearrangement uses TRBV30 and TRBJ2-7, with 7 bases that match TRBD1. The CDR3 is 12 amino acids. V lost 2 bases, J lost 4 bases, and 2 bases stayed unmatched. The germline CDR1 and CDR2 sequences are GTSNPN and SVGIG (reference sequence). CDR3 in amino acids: CAWSLQGYEQYF. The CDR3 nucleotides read TGTGCCTGGAGTCTACAGGGGTACGAGCAGTACTTC.

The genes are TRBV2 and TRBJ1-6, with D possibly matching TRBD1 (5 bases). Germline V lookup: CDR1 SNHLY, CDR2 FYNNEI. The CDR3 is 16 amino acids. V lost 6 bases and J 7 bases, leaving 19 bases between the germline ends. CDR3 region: CASSRGGRASNSPLHF. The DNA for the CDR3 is TGTGCCAGCAGCCGCGGGGGGAGGGCTTCCAATTCACCCCTCCACTTT.

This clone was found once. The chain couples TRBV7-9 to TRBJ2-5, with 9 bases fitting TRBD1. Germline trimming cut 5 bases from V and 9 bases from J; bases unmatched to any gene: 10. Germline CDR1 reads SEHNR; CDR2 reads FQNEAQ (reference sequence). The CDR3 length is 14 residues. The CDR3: CASSGGQGTWAQYF. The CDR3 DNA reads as TGTGCCAGCAGCGGGGGACAGGGCACATGGGCCCAGTACTTC.

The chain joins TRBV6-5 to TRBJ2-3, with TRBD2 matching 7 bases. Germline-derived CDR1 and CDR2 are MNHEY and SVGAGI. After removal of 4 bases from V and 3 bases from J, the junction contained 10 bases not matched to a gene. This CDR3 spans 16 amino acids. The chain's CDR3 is CASSSPGREGTDTQYF. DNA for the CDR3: TGTGCCAGCAGTTCCCCCGGAAGGGAGGGAACAGATACGCAGTATTTT.

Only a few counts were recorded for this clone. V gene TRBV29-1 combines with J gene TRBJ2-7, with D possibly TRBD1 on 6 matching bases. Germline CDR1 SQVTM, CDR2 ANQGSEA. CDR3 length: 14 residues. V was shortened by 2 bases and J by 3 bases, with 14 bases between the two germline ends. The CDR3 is CSVEFSSRGYEQYF. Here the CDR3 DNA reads TGCAGCGTTGAATTTAGCAGCAGGGGCTACGAGCAGTACTTC.

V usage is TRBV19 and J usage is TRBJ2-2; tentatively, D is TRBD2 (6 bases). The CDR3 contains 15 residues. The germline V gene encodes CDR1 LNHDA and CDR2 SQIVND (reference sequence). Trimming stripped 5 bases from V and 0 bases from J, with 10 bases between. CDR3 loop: CASSLEGTNTGELFF. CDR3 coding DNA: TGTGCCAGTAGTTTGGAGGGGACGAACACCGGGGAGCTGTTTTTT. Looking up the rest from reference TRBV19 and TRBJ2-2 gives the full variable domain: DGGITQSPKYLFRKEGQNVTLSCEQNLNHDAMYWYRQDPGQGLRLIYYSQIVNDFQKGDIAEGYSVSREKKESFPLTVTSAQKNPTAFYLCASSLEGTNTGELFFGEGSRLTVL.

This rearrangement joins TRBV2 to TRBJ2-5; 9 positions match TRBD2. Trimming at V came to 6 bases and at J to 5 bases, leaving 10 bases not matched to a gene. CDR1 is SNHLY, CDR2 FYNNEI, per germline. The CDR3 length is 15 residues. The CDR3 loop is CASRKGTSWGETQYF. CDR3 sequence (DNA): TGTGCCAGCAGGAAAGGGACTAGCTGGGGGGAGACCCAGTACTTC.

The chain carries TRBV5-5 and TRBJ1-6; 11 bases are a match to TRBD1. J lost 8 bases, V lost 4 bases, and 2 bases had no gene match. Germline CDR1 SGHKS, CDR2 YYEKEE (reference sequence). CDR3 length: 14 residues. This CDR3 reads CASSEDRGHSPLHF. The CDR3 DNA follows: TGTGCCAGCAGCGAGGACAGGGGGCATTCACCCCTCCACTTT.

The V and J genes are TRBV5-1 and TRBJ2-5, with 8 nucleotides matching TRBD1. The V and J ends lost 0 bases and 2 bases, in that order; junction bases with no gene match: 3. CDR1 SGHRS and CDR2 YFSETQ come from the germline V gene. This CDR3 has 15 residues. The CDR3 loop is CASSLGQGIQETQYF. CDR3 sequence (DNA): TGCGCCAGCAGCTTGGGACAGGGGATTCAAGAGACCCAGTACTTC. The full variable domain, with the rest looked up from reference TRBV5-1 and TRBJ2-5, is KAGVTQTPRYLIKTRGQQVTLSCSPISGHRSVSWYQQTPGQGLQFLFEYFSETQRNKGNFPGRFSGRQFSNSRSEMNVSTLELGDSALYLCASSLGQGIQETQYFGPGTRLLVL.

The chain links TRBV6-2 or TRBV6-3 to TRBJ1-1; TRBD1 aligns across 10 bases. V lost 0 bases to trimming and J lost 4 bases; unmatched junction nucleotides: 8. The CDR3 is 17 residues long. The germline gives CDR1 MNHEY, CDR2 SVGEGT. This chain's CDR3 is CASSYSTWDRGTTEAFF. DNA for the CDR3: TGTGCCAGCAGTTACTCAACCTGGGACAGGGGAACCACTGAAGCTTTCTTT.